A single T cell receptor (beta chain) is shown here with its context. This sample was included in a study of blood T cell repertoires in COVID-19. For the study at large: PBMCs, B-cell-depleted T cells, or T cells provided the cDNA or gDNA that made up the material.

The J segment lost 2 bases and the V segment lost 1 base, leaving 8 bases of the junction unmatched. CDR1 is LGHNA, CDR2 YNFKEQ, per germline. This CDR3 region has 17 residues. Authors' data handling: Estimation of nucleated cell counts relied on the amplification of reference gene primers. The data were produced by immunoSEQ multiplex PCR, yet TCRdb's version contains in-frame clones alone and is incomplete. V, J and clone size are those of that table, while D and trimming were read from the DNA. The data hold hundreds of thousands of clones, with more than 70% observed a single time. The sample taken for sequencing was peripheral blood. The receptor was isolated from a man at least 80 years old with acute or convalescent COVID-19. This sequence joins TRBV4-2 and TRBJ2-3, with TRBD1 matching 8 bases. The CDR3 reads CASSQASGGRVTDTQYF. The CDR3 region has the DNA TGTGCCAGCAGCCAAGCCTCAGGGGGCCGGGTCACAGATACGCAGTATTTT.